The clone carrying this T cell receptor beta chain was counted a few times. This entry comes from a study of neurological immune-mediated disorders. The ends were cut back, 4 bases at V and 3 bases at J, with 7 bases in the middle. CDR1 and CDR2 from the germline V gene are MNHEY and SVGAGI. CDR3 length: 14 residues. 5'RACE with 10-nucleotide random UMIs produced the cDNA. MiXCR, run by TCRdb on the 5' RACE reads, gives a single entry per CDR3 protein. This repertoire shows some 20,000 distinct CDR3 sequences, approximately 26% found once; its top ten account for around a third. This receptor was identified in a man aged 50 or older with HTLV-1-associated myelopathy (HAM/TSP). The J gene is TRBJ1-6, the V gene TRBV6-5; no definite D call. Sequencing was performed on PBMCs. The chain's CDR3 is CASSSGSYNSPLHF. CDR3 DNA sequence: TGTGCCAGCAGTTCCGGCAGCTATAATTCACCCCTCCACTTT.